The 12 T cell receptor beta chains given below trace back to one sample, sequenced in a study of blood T cell repertoires in COVID-19. Using immunoSEQ multiplex PCR, the repertoire was profiled, and TCRdb retains in-frame clones only, with some absent. This table holds tens of thousands of clones, roughly 88% found once. The sample was peripheral blood. These receptor sequences come from a human donor in a cohort sampled during active COVID-19.

The CDR3 loop is CASSYDGGAEANYGYTF. DNA of the CDR3: TGTGCCAGCAGTTACGATGGGGGCGCAGAGGCTAACTATGGCTACACCTTC. V gene TRBV6-2 or TRBV6-3 combines with J gene TRBJ1-2, with D perhaps matching TRBD1 (6 bases). The CDR3 has 17 residues. CDR1 is MNHEY, CDR2 SVGEGT, per germline. Trimming removed 2 bases at V and 0 bases at J, with 16 bases between.

The V gene is TRBV7-8, the J gene TRBJ1-5; no reliable D call. Germline assignment: CDR1 SGHVS and CDR2 FQNEAQ. The CDR3 runs 15 residues. V lost 7 bases, J lost 3 bases, and 16 bases lay in between. CDR3 nucleotide sequence: TGTGCCAGCAACCCTCAGGTCAGCCCCAATCAGCCCCAGCATTTT. It specifies CASNPQVSPNQPQHF.

This chain uses TRBV29-1 with TRBJ1-4, with no clear D. V gave up 4 bases and J gave up 14 bases, with 11 bases separating them. The CDR3 is 10 amino acids. Germline lookup yields CDR1 SQVTM and CDR2 ANQGSEA. CDR3: CSVGGERLFF. The CDR3 region has the DNA TGCAGCGTTGGAGGAGAGAGGCTGTTTTTT.

V usage is TRBV7-8 and J usage is TRBJ2-1, with D maybe TRBD2 (5 bases). The CDR3 runs 16 residues. Trimming took off 0 bases at V and 10 bases at J, with 19 bases between the two ends. CDR1 is SGHVS, CDR2 FQNEAQ, per germline. CDR3 DNA sequence: TGTGCCAGCAGCTTAGCCCTTGGGGAGAGAGCCCGGGAGCAGTTCTTC. Its translation: CASSLALGERAREQFF.

The V and J genes are TRBV6-5 and TRBJ1-4; 7 positions agree with TRBD1. The ends lost 7 bases at V and 5 bases at J; junction bases unmatched: 10. The CDR3 is 15 residues long. Per the germline V gene, CDR1 is MNHEY and CDR2 is SVGAGI. The CDR3 loop reads CASTENPGGNEKLFF. The CDR3 bases are TGTGCCAGCACCGAGAATCCAGGGGGGAATGAAAAACTGTTTTTT.

The rearrangement uses TRBV28 and TRBJ2-7, with D perhaps TRBD2 (6 bases). From germline, CDR1 is MDHEN and CDR2 SYDVKM. The CDR3 consists of 13 residues. Trimming shortened V by 7 bases and J by 7 bases, and 17 bases separated the two germline ends. The CDR3: CASKSEGSWEQYF. The CDR3, as DNA: TGTGCCAGCAAATCGGAGGGCTCGTGGGAGCAGTACTTC.

The chain recombines TRBV5-4 with TRBJ1-5; TRBD1 matches 7 bases. Germline values: CDR1 SGHNT, CDR2 YYREEE (reference sequence). The CDR3 is 15 amino acids. The V segment lost 4 bases and the J segment 4 bases; nucleotides outside the gene matches: 8. DNA of the CDR3: TGTGCCAGCAGCGCGCAGGGGGAGACTAATCAGCCCCAGCATTTT. The encoded protein is CASSAQGETNQPQHF.

In this sample, this clone turned up a few times. V is TRBV7-9 and J is TRBJ2-1, with D maybe TRBD2 (5 bases). The CDR3 loop spans 13 amino acids. V shed 0 bases and J shed 7 bases, with 7 bases lying between them. Germline CDR1 and CDR2: SEHNR and FQNEAQ (reference sequence). This CDR3 is CASSLAGENEQFF. In DNA, the CDR3 is TGTGCCAGCAGCTTAGCGGGAGAGAATGAGCAGTTCTTC.

This chain links TRBV9 with TRBJ2-1; 8 nucleotides align to TRBD2. Germline V gene data show CDR1 as SGDLS and CDR2 as YYNGEE. Losses at the gene ends were 2 bases for V and 1 base for J; bases not matched to a gene: 2. The CDR3 sequence is 15 residues long. CDR3 bases: TGTGCCAGCAGCGTTAGCGGGGCATCCTACAATGAGCAGTTCTTC. Translating it yields CASSVSGASYNEQFF.

The CDR3 sequence: CSARQVTEAFF. For the CDR3, the DNA is TGCAGTGCTAGGCAGGTGACTGAAGCTTTCTTT. The chain recombines TRBV20-1 with TRBJ1-1, with D hard to call. The CDR3 consists of 11 residues. Between the trimmed V and J ends, which lost 3 bases and 5 bases, there was a span of 7 bases. Germline V gives CDR1 DFQATT, CDR2 SNEGSKA (reference sequence).

This chain joins TRBV2 and TRBJ1-5; D unclear. There are 13 residues in the CDR3. Germline V gene sequence: CDR1 SNHLY, CDR2 FYNNEI. The V gene lost 7 bases and the J gene lost 5 bases, with 12 bases spanning the gap. This CDR3 is CASKAGIDQPQHF. Here the CDR3 DNA reads TGTGCCAGCAAGGCCGGGATCGATCAGCCCCAGCATTTT. The full variable domain, rest sourced from reference TRBV2 and TRBJ1-5, is EPEVTQTPSHQVTQMGQEVILRCVPISNHLYFYWYRQILGQKVEFLVSFYNNEISEKSEIFDDQFSVERPDGSNFTLKIRSTKLEDSAMYFCASKAGIDQPQHFGDGTRLSIL.

The genes are TRBV18 and TRBJ2-7; D is perhaps TRBD2 (6 bases). The CDR3 is 15 amino acids. The V end lost 3 bases, the J end lost 3 bases, and 15 bases lay between the germline ends. Per the germline V gene, CDR1 is KGHSH and CDR2 is LQKENI. CDR3 sequence (DNA): TGTGCCAGCTCACCCAGCGGGCTAGCCCTCTACGAGCAGTACTTC. As protein: CASSPSGLALYEQYF.